The present T cell receptor (beta chain) was sequenced within a study of neurological immune-mediated disorders. The CDR3 is made up of 15 amino acids. With 4 bases removed from V and 4 bases from J, the gap between germline ends came to 17 bases. Germline CDR1 reads SGHRS; CDR2 reads YFSETQ. TCRdb fed the 5' RACE reads into MiXCR, producing one record per CDR3 protein. The sample gives over 25,000 distinct CDR3 sequences, approximately 1.5% of which show up once; approximately 8.7% is in the top ten. Many counts were recorded for this clonotype. Sequenced input: PBMCs. This TCR was sampled from a woman in her twenties or thirties with multiple sclerosis. V is TRBV5-1 and J is TRBJ1-1; maybe TRBD1 (5 bases). This CDR3 is CASSPPGGLGTEAFF. The DNA for the CDR3 is TGCGCCAGCAGCCCCCCGGGGGGATTAGGCACTGAAGCTTTCTTT.